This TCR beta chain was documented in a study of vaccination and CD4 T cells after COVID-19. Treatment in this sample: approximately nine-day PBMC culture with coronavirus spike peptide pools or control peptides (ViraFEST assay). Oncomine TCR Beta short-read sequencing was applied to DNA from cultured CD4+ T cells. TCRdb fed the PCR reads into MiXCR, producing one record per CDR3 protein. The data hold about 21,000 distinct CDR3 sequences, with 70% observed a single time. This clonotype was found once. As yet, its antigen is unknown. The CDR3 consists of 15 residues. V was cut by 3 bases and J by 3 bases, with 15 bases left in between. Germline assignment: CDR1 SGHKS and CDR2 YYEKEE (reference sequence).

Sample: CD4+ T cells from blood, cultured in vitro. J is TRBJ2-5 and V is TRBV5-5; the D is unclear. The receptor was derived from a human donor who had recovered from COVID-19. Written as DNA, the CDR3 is TGTGCCAGCAGCTCCACCCCCGGACGGGAAGAGACCCAGTACTTC. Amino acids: CASSSTPGREETQYF.